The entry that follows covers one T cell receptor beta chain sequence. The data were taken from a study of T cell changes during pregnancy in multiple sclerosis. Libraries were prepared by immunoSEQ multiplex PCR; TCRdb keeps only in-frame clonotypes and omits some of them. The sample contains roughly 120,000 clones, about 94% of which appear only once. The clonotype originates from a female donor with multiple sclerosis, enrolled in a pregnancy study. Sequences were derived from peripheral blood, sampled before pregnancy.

The CDR3 coding sequence is TGTGCCAGCAGCTTGGCCTCGGGGGGTCTCAAGGAAAAACTGTTTTTT. Its protein product is CASSLASGGLKEKLFF. This chain connects TRBV5-6 to TRBJ1-4; perhaps TRBD1 as D (5 bases). This CDR3 is 16 amino acids long. Per germline, CDR1 SGHDT and CDR2 YYEEEE. V was trimmed by 0 bases and J by 8 bases, leaving 17 bases between them. The full variable domain, its missing parts supplied by reference TRBV5-6 and TRBJ1-4, is DAGVTQSPTHLIKTRGQQVTLRCSPKSGHDTVSWYQQALGQGPQFIFQYYEEEERQRGNFPDRFSGHQFPNYSSELNVNALLLGDSALYLCASSLASGGLKEKLFFGSGTQLSVL.